This T cell receptor beta chain was found in a study of molecular identifiers for immune sequencing clone quantification. Study-wide points: Spiked TCR RNA from one Jurkat cell reportedly showed up when mixed among around 1 million naive cells. For effector cells, clones above 20 RNA copies held over 98% of molecules; for naive cells, under 1%.

In its sample, this clonotype was seen many times. Its matching antigen is unknown. Using a CD8+CD4-CCR7+CD45RA+ phenotype, naive CD8 T cells were sorted. TCRdb passed the PCR reads through MiXCR, listing each CDR3 protein once. Of 60,000 to 70,000 distinct CDR3 sequences detected, 18% appear once; the ten largest clones hold about 1.5%. CDR1 LGHNA and CDR2 YNFKEQ come from the germline V gene. This CDR3 contains 19 residues. V lost 1 base and J lost 5, with 24 bases in between. This chain joins TRBV4-2 and TRBJ1-5, with D tentatively TRBD1 (6 bases). The source is a human donor in good health. Some libraries in this study had Jurkat cell RNA spiked in. The sample consisted of naive CD8+ T cells from blood, with Jurkat cell RNA spiked in. Noted subset: FACS-sorted CD8+CD4-CCR7+CD45RA+ naive T cells. CDR3 sequence: CASSQGAEGGITVYQPQHF. CDR3 DNA sequence: TGTGCCAGCAGCCAAGGGGCAGAAGGGGGAATAACCGTTTATCAGCCCCAGCATTTT.